This passage covers 26 T cell receptor beta chains from one sample sequenced in a study of T cells expressing NK-cell markers. Using the 5' RACE reads, TCRdb records one entry per CDR3 protein without DNA. Its listing shows about 260,000 distinct CDR3 sequences. The sample was blood T cells: a sorted CD56 or NKG2C T cell subset, CD4+ or CD8+ T cells, or bulk PBMC T cells (not recorded which). The receptor source for this set is a woman between 18 and 70 years old in good health.

V usage is TRBV20-1 and J usage is TRBJ1-4; the D call of TRBD1 rests on TCRdb alone, since no DNA is present to check it. The CDR3 consists of 15 residues. Germline-derived CDR1 and CDR2 are DFQATT and SNEGSKA (reference sequence). The CDR3 protein is CSAKDNGQPHEKLFF.

This chain joins TRBV6-4 and TRBJ1-1; TCRdb lists TRBD1, though no DNA is available to test this call. This CDR3 is 15 amino acids long. Germline CDR1 reads MRHNA; CDR2 reads SNTAGT. The CDR3 loop reads CASSHLGQLNTEAFF.

V and J are TRBV6-5 and TRBJ2-3; TCRdb indicates TRBD2, and absent DNA this call remains unverified. Per germline, CDR1 MNHEY and CDR2 SVGAGI. This CDR3 comprises 14 residues. The CDR3 loop reads CASSYGDSSDTQYF.

The chain joins TRBV12-3 or TRBV12-4 to TRBJ1-2. The CDR3 runs 13 residues. Here the CDR3 reads CASSFGISYGYTF.

The chain employs TRBV4-3 and TRBJ1-1. The CDR3 totals 17 residues. The germline CDR1 and CDR2 sequences are LGHNA and YSLEER. CDR3 loop: CASSQGGSTAKGTEAFF.

Here the CDR3 reads CASSDPGVAGAYNEQFF. The rearrangement links TRBV10-2 to TRBJ2-1; TCRdb returns TRBD2, unconfirmable since there is no DNA. Per germline, CDR1 WSHSY and CDR2 SAAADI. This CDR3 comprises 17 residues.

Here the CDR3 reads CASSLRYRDLYNEQFF. The chain recombines TRBV5-1 with TRBJ2-1; absent DNA, TCRdb's TRBD1 call cannot be checked. The CDR3 length is 16 residues. The germline V gene has CDR1 SGHRS and CDR2 YFSETQ.

V usage is TRBV29-1 and J usage is TRBJ2-3; TCRdb's assignment of TRBD1 cannot be checked, as there is no DNA. Germline-derived CDR1 and CDR2 are SQVTM and ANQGSEA. CDR3 length: 14 amino acids. This chain's CDR3 is CSVAGTGKSYTQYF.

This chain joins TRBV9 and TRBJ2-5; TCRdb's assignment of TRBD2 cannot be checked, as there is no DNA. The CDR3 length is 15 residues. Germline CDR1 SGDLS, CDR2 YYNGEE. The CDR3 here is CASSPDYRRKETQYF.

The CDR3 loop reads CASSSLSGTAETQYF. The chain is built from TRBV11-2 and TRBJ2-5; TCRdb's D call, TRBD1, is unchecked because there is no DNA. This CDR3 is 15 amino acids long. Germline V gene data show CDR1 as SGHAT and CDR2 as FQNNGV.

The chain joins TRBV7-2 to TRBJ2-7; TCRdb picks TRBD2, but there is no DNA to check that call. CDR3 length: 14 residues. CDR1 and CDR2 (germline): SGHTA, FQGNSA. The CDR3 protein is CASSLGSSRYEQYF. Full variable domain (rest looked up from reference TRBV7-2 and TRBJ2-7): GAGVSQSPSNKVTEKGKDVELRCDPISGHTALYWYRQSLGQGLEFLIYFQGNSAPDKSGLPSDRFSAERTGGSVSTLTIQRTQQEDSAVYLCASSLGSSRYEQYFGPGTRLTVT.

The chain uses TRBV4-3 and TRBJ1-6. Germline CDR1 reads LGHNA; CDR2 reads YSLEER. The CDR3 covers 14 residues. The CDR3 reads CASSRIPHNSPLHF.

The chain joins TRBV6-4 to TRBJ2-1; with no DNA, the TCRdb D assignment of TRBD1 cannot be verified. The germline gives CDR1 MRHNA, CDR2 SNTAGT. The CDR3 extends over 13 amino acids. The CDR3 region is CASSARTGFEQFF.

The V call is TRBV6-5, the J call TRBJ2-2; TCRdb reports TRBD1, a call that lacks DNA to check it against. The germline V gene encodes CDR1 MNHEY and CDR2 SVGAGI. This CDR3 is built from 19 residues. The CDR3 protein is CASSYSLDPQFANTGELFF.

This rearrangement joins TRBV29-1 to TRBJ2-5; the TCRdb D gene call, TRBD2, has no DNA to confirm it. Germline V gene lookup returns CDR1 SQVTM and CDR2 ANQGSEA. The CDR3 is 13 residues long. This CDR3 is CSVERDYLETQYF.

This rearrangement joins TRBV15 to TRBJ2-2. Germline values: CDR1 LNHNV, CDR2 YYDKDF (reference sequence). The CDR3 is 16 residues long. The CDR3 sequence is CATSRDGTTNTGELFF. The full variable domain, rest sourced from reference TRBV15 and TRBJ2-2, is DAMVIQNPRYQVTQFGKPVTLSCSQTLNHNVMYWYQQKSSQAPKLLFHYYDKDFNNEADTPDNFQSRRPNTSFCFLDIRSPGLGDTAMYLCATSRDGTTNTGELFFGEGSRLTVL.

The chain has TRBV12-3 or TRBV12-4 and TRBJ1-5; as DNA is missing, the TRBD1 call by TCRdb cannot be tested. The CDR3 totals 14 residues. CDR3: CASSAQGVAQPQHF.

The V and J genes are TRBV24-1 and TRBJ2-3; TCRdb indicates TRBD2, and absent DNA this call remains unverified. Germline loops: CDR1 KGHDR, CDR2 SFDVKD. This CDR3 comprises 17 residues. This CDR3 is CATSDLGSGTSTDTQYF.

The V and J genes are TRBV19 and TRBJ1-1. CDR1 LNHDA and CDR2 SQIVND come from the germline V gene (reference sequence). This CDR3 has 12 amino acids. CDR3 loop: CASSIEAGRAFF.

This sequence joins TRBV19 and TRBJ1-5. The CDR3 runs to 12 residues. Germline CDR1 reads LNHDA; CDR2 reads SQIVND (reference sequence). The CDR3 spells CASSDNNQPQHF.

The rearrangement joins TRBV5-1 to TRBJ2-1. This CDR3 region has 17 residues. Germline V gene lookup returns CDR1 SGHRS and CDR2 YFSETQ. Here the CDR3 reads CASSLVAGTSSYNEQFF.

V is TRBV7-8 and J is TRBJ2-5; there is no DNA to check the TCRdb D call of TRBD1. CDR3 size: 17 residues. Germline CDR1 SGHVS, CDR2 FQNEAQ. The CDR3 protein is CASSLSWTGGAFETQYF.

The V and J genes are TRBV28 and TRBJ1-1; the D call from TCRdb, TRBD1, cannot be confirmed without DNA. This CDR3 is 13 amino acids long. Germline-derived CDR1 and CDR2 are MDHEN and SYDVKM. The CDR3: CASSPPANTEAFF.

V and J are TRBV7-2 and TRBJ1-2; the TCRdb D gene call, TRBD1, has no DNA to confirm it. Looked up from germline, CDR1 is SGHTA and CDR2 is FQGNSA. The CDR3 extends over 13 amino acids. The CDR3 loop reads CASSLDRAYGYTF.

The rearrangement links TRBV5-1 to TRBJ2-1. The CDR3 is 15 residues long. Germline assignment: CDR1 SGHRS and CDR2 YFSETQ. The CDR3: CASSGTGTTDNEQFF.

The chain employs TRBV12-5 and TRBJ2-3. The CDR3 extends over 14 amino acids. Germline V gene sequence: CDR1 LGHNT, CDR2 FRNRAP. CDR3: CASGLEESADTQYF.